Listed here are 7 T cell receptor beta chains from one sample, sequenced in a study of cytomegalovirus exposure and HLA in healthy donors. This PCR relied on a set of 60 Vbeta primers and 13 Jbeta primers. Method: immunoSEQ multiplex PCR; TCRdb's copy keeps in-frame clones and lacks some. The profile covers more than 85,000 clones, with roughly 15% appearing a single time and 0.83% taken by the ten largest. Sequenced material: PBMCs. These receptors were taken from a female donor in good health and CMV-seronegative.

The chain's CDR3 is CASSPRDRDNQPQHF. The CDR3 coding sequence is TGTGCCAGCAGTCCCAGGGACAGGGACAATCAGCCCCAGCATTTT. The rearrangement links TRBV27 to TRBJ1-5; 9 nucleotides line up with TRBD1. The CDR3 loop spans 15 amino acids. The trim removed 5 bases at V and 3 bases at J, leaving 5 bases unmatched. Germline V gene lookup returns CDR1 MNHEY and CDR2 SMNVEV (reference sequence).

The gene calls are TRBV9 and TRBJ1-1; D ambiguous. The CDR3 spans 16 residues. Looked up from germline, CDR1 is SGDLS and CDR2 is YYNGEE. Deletions cut 3 bases from V and 3 bases from J, with 18 bases between. The CDR3: CASSAPRFNGDTEAFF. The CDR3 DNA is TGTGCCAGCAGCGCCCCCCGATTTAACGGGGACACTGAAGCTTTCTTT.

The chain joins TRBV7-9 to TRBJ1-1; 10 bases map to TRBD1. Germline CDR1 is SEHNR and CDR2 is FQNEAQ (reference sequence). V trimming: 4 bases; J trimming: 8 bases; junction bases outside the gene matches: 4. The CDR3 is 13 amino acids. Here the CDR3 reads CASSSGQGGEAFF. The DNA of the CDR3 is TGTGCCAGCAGCTCCGGACAGGGGGGAGAAGCTTTCTTT.

The gene calls are TRBV7-2 and TRBJ1-1; TRBD1 aligns across 7 bases. There are 14 residues in the CDR3. In germline, CDR1 is SGHTA, CDR2 FQGNSA. With V trimmed by 2 bases and J by 8 bases, 8 bases remained unmatched. In DNA form, the CDR3 reads TGTGCCAGCAGCTTAACCCCTTGGGACAGCGAAGCTTTCTTT. This sequence encodes CASSLTPWDSEAFF. Drawing the rest from reference TRBV7-2 and TRBJ1-1, the complete variable domain is GAGVSQSPSNKVTEKGKDVELRCDPISGHTALYWYRQSLGQGLEFLIYFQGNSAPDKSGLPSDRFSAERTGGSVSTLTIQRTQQEDSAVYLCASSLTPWDSEAFFGQGTRLTVV.

This clone was observed a few times. V and J are TRBV7-3 and TRBJ2-1, with 10 bases lining up with TRBD2. CDR3 length equals 12 residues. The V and J ends lost 8 bases and 14 bases, in that order; junction bases with no gene match: 9. Germline CDR1 and CDR2: SGHTA and FQGTGA. The CDR3 sequence: CASSTSSGSKFF. The CDR3 nucleotides read TGTGCCAGCTCGACCTCTAGCGGGAGTAAGTTCTTC.

The rearrangement uses TRBV10-3 and TRBJ2-2; D is undetermined. The CDR3 spans 12 residues. Trimming took 10 bases from V and 1 from J, leaving 7 bases between them. CDR1 and CDR2 (germline): ENHRY, SYGVKD. The CDR3 sequence is CAREVNTGELFF. CDR3 DNA: TGTGCCAGAGAAGTGAACACCGGGGAGCTGTTTTTT.

The V call is TRBV7-9, the J call TRBJ1-1; TRBD1 aligns across 7 bases. V was clipped by 5 bases and J by 0 bases; unmatched bases: 6. The CDR3 sequence is 15 residues long. The germline CDR1 and CDR2 sequences are SEHNR and FQNEAQ (reference sequence). CDR3 protein: CASSQTGSLNTEAFF. DNA for the CDR3: TGTGCCAGCAGCCAGACAGGGAGTTTGAACACTGAAGCTTTCTTT.